The clone carrying this T cell receptor (beta chain) was detected ten times or more. This entry comes from a study of identical twins. Template switching (which added a universal primer site) was used, and cDNA carried unique molecular identifiers. One entry per CDR3 protein results from TCRdb running MiXCR on the 5' RACE reads. Found here are 640,000 or so distinct CDR3 sequences, around 6% of them singletons; the top ten hold approximately 2%. The sequenced sample was naive T cells sorted from blood. This TCR was sampled from a young man in good health.

The CDR3 loop is CSVEAGNNYGYTF. For the CDR3, the DNA is TGCAGCGTTGAAGCGGGAAATAACTATGGCTACACCTTC. V is TRBV29-1 and J is TRBJ1-2; D is unresolved. The CDR3 contains 13 residues. The V end lost 1 base, the J end lost 1 base, and 7 bases lay between the germline ends. Germline values: CDR1 SQVTM, CDR2 ANQGSEA.